The count of the clone carrying this T cell receptor beta chain is one. An end of the junction differs from the germline gene, which may be a read error. The data stem from a study of tumor and adjacent non-tumor tissue in lung cancer. A modified ARM-PCR protocol with three rounds of nested PCR amplified TCRbeta. MiXCR, applied by TCRdb to the multiplex PCR reads, yields one record per CDR3 protein. The sample records about 100,000 distinct CDR3 sequences, approximately 60% being singletons. The CDR3 length is 18 residues. Germline V lookup: CDR1 SQVTM, CDR2 ANQGSEA. RNA was extracted from bulk tissue without any cell sorting. Distant lung tissue was collected more than 3 cm away from the tumor edge.

The sequence was collected from a man aged 25 to 40 with non-small cell lung cancer. Specimen: distant non-tumor lung tissue. V is TRBV29-1 and J is TRBJ2-3; 9 bases line up with TRBD1. The CDR3 DNA sequence: TGCAGCGTTGTGGGGGATTTGGTAGGACAGGGGTCCACAGCTACGCAGTATTTT. Amino acid sequence: CSVVGDLVGQGSTATQYF.